This passage covers 11 T cell receptor beta chains from one sample sequenced in a study of shared clonotypes between healthy human individuals. Naive CD8 cells lacked CD45RO and underwent positive selection for CCR7, leaving out terminally differentiated effector memory CD45RA+ cells. The method was immunoSEQ multiplex PCR; TCRdb's version includes in-frame clones alone and lacks a portion of them. The sample records about 1.9 million clones, about 94% being singletons. Sequenced sample: naive CD8+ T cells from PBMCs. The source is a man younger than 35 in good health. Some clones in this sample may be carry-over from other donors' samples.

The genes are TRBV30 and TRBJ2-7; D may be TRBD1 or TRBD2 (5 bases each). Trimming stripped 5 bases from V and 7 bases from J, with 12 bases between. Germline V gives CDR1 GTSNPN, CDR2 SVGIG (reference sequence). CDR3 length: 11 residues. For the CDR3, the DNA is TGTGCCTGGGGGGCCGAGCGGGAGCAGTACTTC. Translated: CAWGAEREQYF.

This chain joins TRBV19 and TRBJ1-1; D call uncertain. The germline V and J ends were trimmed by 6 bases and 4 bases, with 15 bases remaining between them. From germline, CDR1 is LNHDA and CDR2 SQIVND (reference sequence). The CDR3 consists of 14 residues. The CDR3, as DNA: TGTGCCAGTAGCCCATTTCGGGAGGGCACTGAAGCTTTCTTT. As protein: CASSPFREGTEAFF.

The chain has TRBV7-9 and TRBJ1-2, with D possibly matching TRBD1 (5 bases). Germline-derived CDR1 and CDR2 are SEHNR and FQNEAQ (reference sequence). CDR3 length equals 16 residues. Trimming cost V 5 bases and J 0 bases, with 16 bases left between them. This CDR3 is CASSPTARPTNYGYTF. CDR3 DNA sequence: TGTGCCAGCAGCCCGACAGCTAGACCTACTAACTATGGCTACACCTTC.

V is TRBV5-1 and J is TRBJ2-5; no reliable D call. The J call is in doubt because the DNA end fits TRBJ2-7 better. The CDR3 is made up of 13 amino acids. Germline V gene lookup returns CDR1 SGHRS and CDR2 YFSETQ. CDR3 region: CASSLTDWDEQYF. CDR3 coding DNA: TGCGCCAGCAGCTTGACGGATTGGGACGAGCAGTACTTC.

The chain recombines TRBV5-6 with TRBJ1-1; possible D gene TRBD1, 5 bases. The CDR3 spans 12 residues. V shed 3 bases and J shed 5 bases, with 8 bases lying between them. CDR1 SGHDT and CDR2 YYEEEE come from the germline V gene. The CDR3 loop is CASSWGVTEAFF. CDR3 nucleotide sequence: TGTGCCAGCAGCTGGGGGGTGACTGAAGCTTTCTTT. The full variable domain, rest sourced from reference TRBV5-6 and TRBJ1-1, is DAGVTQSPTHLIKTRGQQVTLRCSPKSGHDTVSWYQQALGQGPQFIFQYYEEEERQRGNFPDRFSGHQFPNYSSELNVNALLLGDSALYLCASSWGVTEAFFGQGTRLTVV.

The rearrangement uses TRBV19 and TRBJ1-1, with D unclear. The germline CDR1 and CDR2 sequences are LNHDA and SQIVND (reference sequence). Trimming stripped 1 base from V and 4 bases from J, with 13 bases between. The length of the CDR3 is 15 residues. Here the CDR3 DNA reads TGTGCCAGTAGTATAGCGGGAGCGATGAGCACTGAAGCTTTCTTT. Translated: CASSIAGAMSTEAFF.

The V call is TRBV14, the J call TRBJ2-5; maybe TRBD2 (5 bases). The CDR3 contains 17 residues. The V gene lost 0 bases and the J gene lost 0 bases, with 14 bases spanning the gap. Per germline, CDR1 SGHDN and CDR2 FVKESK. CDR3 protein: CASSQDFRGSHQETQYF. The CDR3 nucleotides are TGTGCCAGCAGCCAAGATTTTCGGGGTTCGCACCAAGAGACCCAGTACTTC.

The sample holds one count of this clone. The sample has other DNA sequences that encode this CDR3 too. The CDR3 sequence: CASSLTGTGYGYTF. The CDR3 bases are TGCGCCAGCAGCTTAACCGGGACGGGATATGGCTACACCTTC. This chain uses TRBV5-1 with TRBJ1-2, with TRBD1 as a possible D gene (5 bases). There are 14 residues in the CDR3. V was shortened by 2 bases and J by 5 bases, with 13 bases between the two germline ends. CDR1 and CDR2 (germline): SGHRS, YFSETQ.

J is TRBJ2-7 and V is TRBV7-9; D is perhaps TRBD1 (6 bases). The V gene's germline CDR1 is SEHNR and CDR2 FQNEAQ (reference sequence). The CDR3 has 16 residues. Trimming took 3 bases from V and 4 from J, leaving 19 bases between them. For the CDR3, the DNA is TGTGCCAGCAGCTTGGGGGCGGGTGGCCCAGGGTACGAGCAGTACTTC. Translated: CASSLGAGGPGYEQYF.

With regard to this clone: Other DNA sequences in the sample encode the same CDR3. The rearrangement uses TRBV27 and TRBJ2-7; D remains unclear. Trimming took off 4 bases at V and 1 base at J, with 8 bases between the two ends. CDR1 is MNHEY and CDR2 is SMNVEV in the germline V gene (reference sequence). This CDR3 is built from 13 residues. CDR3 nucleotide sequence: TGTGCCAGCAGTTGGGGATCTTCCTACGAGCAGTACTTC. Its protein product is CASSWGSSYEQYF.

This chain connects TRBV6-6 to TRBJ1-1, with D unresolved. The CDR3 has 14 amino acids. Germline CDR1 MNHNY, CDR2 SVGAGI (reference sequence). The V gene lost 3 bases and the J gene lost 2 bases, with 10 bases spanning the gap. Written as DNA, the CDR3 is TGTGCCAGCAGTTATCGCACAGTAAACACTGAAGCTTTCTTT. Its translation is CASSYRTVNTEAFF.